This T cell receptor beta chain was obtained from a study of T cells in Graves' hyperthyroidism and ophthalmopathy. Study findings and constraints: Ophthalmopathy and stable hyperthyroidism were separated by a 13 V-J model.

Comments on this clonotype: Its specificity is not known.

What was amplified from RNA transcripts were TCR beta CDR3 regions. HTBI primers were the set used in a first-round RT-PCR of the TCR CDR3. Via MiXCR, TCRdb re-called the multiplex PCR reads, giving one row per CDR3 protein. The table lists a few hundred thousand distinct CDR3 sequences, 40% to 55% of them singletons. The germline V gene encodes CDR1 SNHLY and CDR2 FYNNEI. This CDR3 is built from 15 residues. V was trimmed by 5 bases and J by 2 bases, leaving 15 bases between them. The sequencing input was peripheral blood or thyroid tissue (not recorded which). The genes are TRBV2 and TRBJ1-2, with D tentatively TRBD1 (5 bases). The receptor's source is a woman aged 18-29 years with Graves' hyperthyroidism. CDR3 in amino acids: CASSRSGRANYGYTF. In DNA form, the CDR3 reads TGTGCCAGCAGTAGAAGTGGCAGGGCGAACTATGGCTACACCTTC.